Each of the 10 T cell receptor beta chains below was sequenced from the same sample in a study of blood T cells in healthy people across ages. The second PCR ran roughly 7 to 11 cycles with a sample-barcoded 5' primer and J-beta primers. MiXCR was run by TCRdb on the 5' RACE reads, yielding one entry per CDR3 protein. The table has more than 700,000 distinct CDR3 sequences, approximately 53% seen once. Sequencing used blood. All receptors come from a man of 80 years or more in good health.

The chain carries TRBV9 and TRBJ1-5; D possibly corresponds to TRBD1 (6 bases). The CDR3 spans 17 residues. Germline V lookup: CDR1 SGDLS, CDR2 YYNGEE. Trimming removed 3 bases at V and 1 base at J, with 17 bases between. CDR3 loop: CASSEGVGGLSNQPQHF. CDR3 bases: TGTGCCAGCAGCGAGGGGGTTGGGGGGCTCAGCAATCAGCCCCAGCATTTT.

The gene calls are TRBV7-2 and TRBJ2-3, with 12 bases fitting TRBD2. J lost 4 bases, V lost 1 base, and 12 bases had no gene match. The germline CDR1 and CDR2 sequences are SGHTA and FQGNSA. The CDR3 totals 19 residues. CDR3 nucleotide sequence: TGTGCCAGCAGCTTAGATTCGGGACTAGCGGGCGGGGATGCAGATACGCAGTATTTT. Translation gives CASSLDSGLAGGDADTQYF.

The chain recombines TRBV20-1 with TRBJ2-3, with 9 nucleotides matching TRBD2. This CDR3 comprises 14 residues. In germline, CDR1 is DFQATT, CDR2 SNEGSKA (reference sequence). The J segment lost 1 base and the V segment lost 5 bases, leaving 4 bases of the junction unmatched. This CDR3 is CSAVAGVGTDTQYF. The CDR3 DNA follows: TGCAGTGCTGTAGCGGGAGTTGGCACAGATACGCAGTATTTT.

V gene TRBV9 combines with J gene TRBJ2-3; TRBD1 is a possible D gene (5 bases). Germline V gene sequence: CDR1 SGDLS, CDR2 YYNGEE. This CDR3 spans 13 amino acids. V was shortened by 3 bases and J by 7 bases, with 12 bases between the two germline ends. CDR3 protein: CASSGNRRNTQYF. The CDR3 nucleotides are TGTGCCAGCAGCGGAAACAGGAGAAATACGCAGTATTTT.

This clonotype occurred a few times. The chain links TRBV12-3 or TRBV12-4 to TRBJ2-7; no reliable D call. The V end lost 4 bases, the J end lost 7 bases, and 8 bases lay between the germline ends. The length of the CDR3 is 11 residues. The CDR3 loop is CASSSYREQYF. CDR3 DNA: TGTGCCAGCAGTTCCTATCGGGAGCAGTACTTC.

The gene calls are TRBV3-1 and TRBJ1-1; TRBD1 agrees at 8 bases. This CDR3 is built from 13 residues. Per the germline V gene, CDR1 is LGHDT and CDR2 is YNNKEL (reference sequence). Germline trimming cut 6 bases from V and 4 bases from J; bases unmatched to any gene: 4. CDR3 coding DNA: TGTGCCAGCAGGGACACAGGGGGCACTGAAGCTTTCTTT. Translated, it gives CASRDTGGTEAFF.

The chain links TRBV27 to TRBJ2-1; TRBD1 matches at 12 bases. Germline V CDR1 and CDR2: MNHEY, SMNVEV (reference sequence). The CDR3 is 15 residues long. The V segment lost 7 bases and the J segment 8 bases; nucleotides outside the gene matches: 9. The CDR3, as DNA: TGTGCCAGCAAAATTACCGGGACAGGGGGCCATGAGCAGTTCTTC. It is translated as CASKITGTGGHEQFF.

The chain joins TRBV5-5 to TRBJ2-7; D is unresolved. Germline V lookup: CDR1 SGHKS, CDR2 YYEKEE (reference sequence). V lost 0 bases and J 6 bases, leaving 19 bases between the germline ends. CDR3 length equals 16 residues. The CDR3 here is CASSLGPSRSTGEQYF. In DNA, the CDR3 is TGTGCCAGCAGCTTGGGTCCGAGCAGGAGTACCGGCGAGCAGTACTTC.

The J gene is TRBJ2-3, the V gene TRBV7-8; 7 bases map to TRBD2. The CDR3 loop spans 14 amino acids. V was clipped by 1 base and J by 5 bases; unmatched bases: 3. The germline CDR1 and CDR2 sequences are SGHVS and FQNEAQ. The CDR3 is CASSLGGLRDTQYF. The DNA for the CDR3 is TGTGCCAGCAGCTTAGGGGGACTACGAGATACGCAGTATTTT.

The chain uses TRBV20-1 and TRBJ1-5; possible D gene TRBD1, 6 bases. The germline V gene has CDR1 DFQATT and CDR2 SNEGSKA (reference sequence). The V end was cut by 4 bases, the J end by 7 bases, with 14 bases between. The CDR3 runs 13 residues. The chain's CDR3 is CSAKDSPQQPQHF. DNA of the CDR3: TGCAGTGCTAAGGACAGTCCCCAGCAGCCCCAGCATTTT.